A single T cell receptor beta chain is shown here with its context. Sequenced by immunoSEQ multiplex PCR; TCRdb stores in-frame clones only, minus some. The sample lists tens of thousands of clones, more than 80% occurring once. This entry belongs to a study of PD-L1 blockade in urothelial cancer. Study as a whole: Males with bladder-origin urothelial cancer constituted twenty-five of 29 patients. Enrolled patients had been treated previously with 0 to 3 chemotherapy regimens.

CDR1 SNHLY and CDR2 FYNNEI come from the germline V gene. J lost 0 bases, V lost 7 bases, and 9 bases had no gene match. This CDR3 is 15 amino acids long. Time point denoted: pretreatment peripheral blood. This specimen consisted of PBMCs, obtained around atezolizumab (anti-PD-L1) treatment. The source is a man between 65 and 85 years old with urothelial cancer. The rearrangement joins TRBV2 to TRBJ2-7; 7 bases align to TRBD1. CDR3 in DNA: TGTGCCAGCATCGGCCCGGGACAGAGCTCCTACGAGCAGTACTTC. This sequence encodes CASIGPGQSSYEQYF.